These T cell receptor beta chains were read from a single sample in a study of immune aging and cytomegalovirus after organ transplant. The antigens of these receptors remain unknown. Each CDR3 protein is one row after TCRdb ran MiXCR on the single-cell sequencing reads. The sample lists 20,000 or so distinct CDR3 sequences; just over 35% were seen once. Sequencing was performed on CMV peptide-activated CD4+ and CD8+ T cells sorted from blood, taken at five time points, pooled. These TCRs come from a female donor who had a heart transplant and CMV viremia. Each CDR3 is given without its conserved first and last residue.

TRBV3-1	TRBJ1-2	ASSRQGAKGYT
TRBV30	TRBJ1-6	AWSTGVPNSPLH
TRBV19	TRBJ2-3	ASRLGLDRTDTQY
TRBV18	TRBJ1-1	ASSPQNTEAF
TRBV18	TRBJ2-1	ASSHSGRANEQF
TRBV6-5	TRBJ2-1	ASRIYGSSYNEQF
TRBV28	TRBJ1-2	ASSNSGPFGYS
TRBV10-3	TRBJ1-3	AISRGSGNTIY
TRBV24-1	TRBJ2-1	ATSDRDRGNEQF
TRBV5-1	TRBJ2-2	ASSLGTAATGELF
TRBV20-1	TRBJ2-3	SARGVVAGAVDTQY
TRBV5-1	TRBJ1-1	ASSYEPGQDTEAF
TRBV23-1	TRBJ1-2	ASSRHGPRPFESYT
TRBV6-1	TRBJ1-1	ASSFVGQKNTEAF
TRBV19	TRBJ2-1	ASSALAGGLNEQF
TRBV5-1	TRBJ1-5	ASSLGGGRDQPQH
TRBV7-9	TRBJ2-7	ASSLAEVGREQY
TRBV9	TRBJ2-1	ASSVVGGRGDNEQF
TRBV6-4	TRBJ1-4	ASSEEGGTEKLF
TRBV13	TRBJ2-3	ASSTSAGTCTQY
TRBV28	TRBJ2-3	ASSSRDTQY
TRBV19	TRBJ2-1	ASSVTSTPYNEQF
TRBV7-8	TRBJ1-1	ASSLRRQGEAF
TRBV19	TRBJ2-2	ASSNGGLDGELF
TRBV13	NA	ASSLVGEQF
TRBV2	TRBJ2-1	ASRGTVNEQF
TRBV30	TRBJ1-1	AWTKQPWEAF
TRBV20-1	TRBJ2-1	SARDGSASSYNEQF
TRBV6-5	TRBJ2-5	ASGRGSTKGTQY
TRBV10-1	TRBJ2-1	ASSPAEGDRGFGEQF
TRBV6-2/TRBV6-3	TRBJ1-2	ASSWGTYGYT
TRBV20-1	TRBJ1-1	SAMTQGGIDEAF
TRBV5-6	TRBJ2-1	ASSLRAGINEQF
TRBV3-1	TRBJ2-2	AAGGTGELF
TRBV15	TRBJ1-1	ATSRDKGDGAEAF
TRBV2	TRBJ1-1	ASRVWSTRTEAF
TRBV12-3/TRBV12-4	TRBJ1-2	ASSLRGAQSYGYT
TRBV21-1	TRBJ2-5	ASSTVGRGETQY